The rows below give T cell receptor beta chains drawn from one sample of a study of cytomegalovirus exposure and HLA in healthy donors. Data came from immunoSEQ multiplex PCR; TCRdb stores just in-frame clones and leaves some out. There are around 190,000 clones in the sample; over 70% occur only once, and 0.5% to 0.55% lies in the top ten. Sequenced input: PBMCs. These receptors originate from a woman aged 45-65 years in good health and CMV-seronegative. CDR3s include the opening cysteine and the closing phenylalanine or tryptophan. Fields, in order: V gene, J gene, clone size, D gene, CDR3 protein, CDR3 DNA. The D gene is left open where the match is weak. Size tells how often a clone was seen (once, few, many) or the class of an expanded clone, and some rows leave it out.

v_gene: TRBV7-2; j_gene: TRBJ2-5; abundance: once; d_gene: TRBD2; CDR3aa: CASSSGTKEETQYF; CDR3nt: TGTGCCAGCAGCTCCGGGACTAAGGAAGAGACCCAGTACTTC
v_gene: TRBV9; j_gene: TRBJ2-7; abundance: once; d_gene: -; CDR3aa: CASSGTKSYEQYF; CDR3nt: TGTGCCAGCAGCGGGACTAAATCCTACGAGCAGTACTTC
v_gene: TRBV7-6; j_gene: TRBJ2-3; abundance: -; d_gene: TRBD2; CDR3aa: CASSLASSGGADTQYF; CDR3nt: TGTGCCAGCAGCTTAGCCTCTAGCGGGGGAGCAGATACGCAGTATTTT
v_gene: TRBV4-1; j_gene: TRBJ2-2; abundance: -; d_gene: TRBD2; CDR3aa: CASSRLAGGAGELFF; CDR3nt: TGCGCCAGCAGCCGACTAGCGGGGGGTGCCGGGGAGCTGTTTTTT
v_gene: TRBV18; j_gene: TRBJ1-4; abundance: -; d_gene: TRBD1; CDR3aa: CASSPWDRENEKLFF; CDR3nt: TGTGCCAGCTCACCATGGGACAGGGAAAATGAAAAACTGTTTTTT
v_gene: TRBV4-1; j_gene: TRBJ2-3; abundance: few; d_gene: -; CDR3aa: CASSQGEPDTQYF; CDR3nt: TGCGCCAGCAGCCAAGGGGAGCCAGATACGCAGTATTTT
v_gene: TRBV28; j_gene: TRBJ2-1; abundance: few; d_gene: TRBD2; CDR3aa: CASSSTASGGAALQFF; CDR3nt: TGTGCCAGCAGTTCTACCGCTAGCGGGGGGGCCGCGCTGCAGTTCTTC
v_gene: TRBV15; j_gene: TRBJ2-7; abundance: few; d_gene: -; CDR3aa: CATSRDNYEQYF; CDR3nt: TGTGCCACCAGCAGGGACAACTACGAGCAGTACTTC
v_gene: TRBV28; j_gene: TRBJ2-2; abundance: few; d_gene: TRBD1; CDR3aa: CASSRGQAPGELFF; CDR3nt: TGTGCCAGCAGTCGCGGACAGGCCCCCGGGGAGCTGTTTTTT
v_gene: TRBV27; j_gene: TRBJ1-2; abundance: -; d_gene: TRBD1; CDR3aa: CASRNWDREGYGYTF; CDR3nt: TGTGCCAGCAGAAACTGGGACAGGGAGGGTTATGGCTACACCTTC
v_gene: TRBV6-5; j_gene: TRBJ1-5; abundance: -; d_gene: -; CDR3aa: CASSARGGGNQPQHF; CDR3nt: TGTGCCAGCAGTGCCAGGGGTGGTGGCAATCAGCCCCAGCATTTT
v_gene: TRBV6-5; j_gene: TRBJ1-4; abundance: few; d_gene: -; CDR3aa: CASSREANEKLFF; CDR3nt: TGTGCCAGCTCTCGGGAAGCTAATGAAAAACTGTTTTTT
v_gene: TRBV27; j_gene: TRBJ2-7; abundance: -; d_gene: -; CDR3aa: CASSFSGEQYF; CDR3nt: TGTGCCAGCAGTTTCTCCGGCGAGCAGTACTTC